The next 7 T cell receptor beta chains were all read from a single sample in a study of CD8 T cells in ankylosing spondylitis listed by TCRdb under 2017. Library preparation was by 5' RACE. The instrument given in TCRdb is Illumina HiSeq 2500. TCRdb applied fastp at Q25 and MiXCR to the public reads, then kept only in-frame beta chains. Rows are combined by CDR3 protein, so each entry shows the most common genes and DNA. The sample data list about 160,000 distinct CDR3 sequences, and around 17% of these were observed just once. The ten largest clones take up approximately 7.6% of the sample. Sequenced material: blood, either unsorted or a sorted T cell fraction (not recorded which). The receptors stem from a male donor with ankylosing spondylitis or in good health (not recorded which).

This CDR3 reads CASSPETPREFPYNEQFF. The CDR3 region has the DNA TGTGCCAGCTCACCAGAAACGCCACGGGAGTTTCCCTACAATGAGCAGTTCTTC. V usage is TRBV18 and J usage is TRBJ2-1; tentative D call: TRBD2 (6 bases). With 2 bases removed from V and 2 bases from J, the gap between germline ends came to 19 bases. Germline assignment: CDR1 KGHSH and CDR2 LQKENI. The CDR3 has 18 amino acids.

This clonotype was counted only a few times. The rearrangement uses TRBV2 and TRBJ2-4; possibly TRBD1 for D (5 bases). Germline CDR1 and CDR2: SNHLY and FYNNEI. The V end was cut by 9 bases, the J end by 3 bases, with 12 bases between. The CDR3 spans 13 residues. The CDR3 sequence is CASKTVGKNIQYF. The CDR3 DNA is TGTGCCAGTAAGACAGTTGGCAAAAACATTCAGTACTTC.

The sample holds a few counts of this clonotype. The chain is built from TRBV28 and TRBJ1-2, with D possibly TRBD1 on 5 matching bases. CDR1 and CDR2 (germline): MDHEN, SYDVKM. The CDR3 is 13 amino acids. V lost 3 bases and J lost 4, with 9 bases in between. CDR3 loop: CASSLGRGYGYTF. The CDR3 DNA is TGTGCCAGCAGTTTGGGTAGGGGCTATGGCTACACCTTC.

This clonotype was detected many times. The chain combines TRBV6-1 with TRBJ2-1, with TRBD2 matching 7 bases. The CDR3 length is 15 residues. Trimming took 8 bases from V and 6 from J; bases not matched to a gene: 13. Germline lookup yields CDR1 MNHNS and CDR2 SASEGT. The CDR3 nucleotides are TGTGCCAGCGCTAGTATGGCGGGAGAAGGCAATGAGCAGTTCTTC. Translating it yields CASASMAGEGNEQFF.

This clonotype was counted at least ten times. This sequence joins TRBV2 and TRBJ1-2, with TRBD1 matching 7 bases. Germline CDR1 is SNHLY and CDR2 is FYNNEI. J was trimmed by 4 bases and V by 9 bases; bases with no gene match: 2. The CDR3 loop spans 11 amino acids. The CDR3: CASGQVYGYTF. In DNA form, the CDR3 reads TGTGCCAGTGGACAGGTCTATGGCTACACCTTC.

This clonotype was seen only a few times. The chain uses TRBV27 and TRBJ2-4, with 7 positions matching TRBD1. Germline V gene sequence: CDR1 MNHEY, CDR2 SMNVEV (reference sequence). This CDR3 is 17 amino acids long. The V and J ends lost 4 bases and 2 bases, in that order; junction bases with no gene match: 11. This CDR3 is CASSSPSRQGTKNIQYF. CDR3 in DNA: TGTGCCAGCAGTTCTCCCTCGAGACAGGGAACCAAAAACATTCAGTACTTC.

The chain couples TRBV24-1 to TRBJ2-3, with D maybe TRBD1 (5 bases). The germline V gene encodes CDR1 KGHDR and CDR2 SFDVKD. The V end lost 0 bases, the J end lost 9 bases, and 12 bases lay between the germline ends. This CDR3 has 14 amino acids. CDR3 nucleotide sequence: TGTGCCACCAGTGATTTGTTAACAGGACCCACGCAGTATTTT. Amino acids: CATSDLLTGPTQYF.